What follows are 5 T cell receptor beta chains derived from one specimen sequenced in a study of beta chain features in type 1 diabetes. These TCRs' antigens remain unknown. Isolated RNA was reverse transcribed in full, so expressed TCRB transcripts were sequenced. Produced via immunoSEQ multiplex PCR; TCRdb's table is partial and in-frame only. The sample gives around 250,000 clones, about a fifth of which show up once; approximately 0.029% is in the top ten. Study conclusions and caveats: In all four CD4+ subsets, TCRB CDR3 length was significantly, moderately reduced in type 1 diabetes.

Material: naive CD4+ T cells from blood. The receptors stem from a woman aged 40 to 50 with type 1 diabetes.

J is TRBJ2-1 and V is TRBV4-3; a weak D match, TRBD2 (5 bases). V gave up 3 bases and J gave up 0 bases, with 9 bases separating them. Germline CDR1 reads LGHNA; CDR2 reads YSLEER. The length of the CDR3 is 15 residues. CDR3 amino acids: CASSQEATSYNEQFF. The CDR3 region has the DNA TGCGCCAGCAGCCAGGAGGCTACCTCCTACAATGAGCAGTTCTTC.

The chain uses TRBV5-1 and TRBJ2-7; no firm D call. Germline assignment: CDR1 SGHRS and CDR2 YFSETQ. The CDR3 spans 15 residues. V was trimmed by 0 bases and J by 3 bases, leaving 13 bases between them. The CDR3 nucleotides are TGCGCCAGCAGCTTGGAAGGTATCAGCGACTACGAGCAGTACTTC. As protein: CASSLEGISDYEQYF.

This clone was seen only a few times. J is TRBJ2-1 and V is TRBV4-1, with 7 bases fitting TRBD2. CDR3 length equals 17 residues. Germline values: CDR1 MGHRA, CDR2 YSYEKL. Unmatched junction bases numbered 5, after V lost 0 bases and J lost 0 bases. CDR3 amino acids: CASSQDRRGSSYNEQFF. The CDR3 DNA reads as TGCGCCAGCAGCCAAGATCGGCGGGGGAGCTCCTACAATGAGCAGTTCTTC.

This clone was found a few times. This rearrangement joins TRBV5-1 to TRBJ1-1, with D possibly TRBD1 on 6 matching bases. Between the trimmed V and J ends, which lost 6 bases and 0 bases, there was a span of 12 bases. Germline V gene lookup returns CDR1 SGHRS and CDR2 YFSETQ. CDR3 length: 14 amino acids. CDR3 amino acids: CASTDGGLNTEAFF. CDR3 nucleotides: TGCGCCAGCACGGACGGGGGGCTGAACACTGAAGCTTTCTTT.

This chain joins TRBV28 and TRBJ2-7; D gene ambiguous. The CDR3 loop spans 14 amino acids. CDR1 and CDR2 from the germline V gene are MDHEN and SYDVKM. V was clipped by 6 bases and J by 3 bases, with 15 bases between them. CDR3 DNA: TGTGCCAGCAGCCAACCTGTCTTCAGCTACGAGCAGTACTTC. Protein: CASSQPVFSYEQYF.